This TCR beta chain stems from a study of T cells in tuberculosis. Germline-derived CDR1 and CDR2 are MDHEN and SYDVKM. The CDR3 totals 14 residues. Comments on this clone: A junction end diverges from the germline sequence, so it may reflect a read error.

Noted time point: new active TB diagnosis, blood taken before or within 7 days of starting treatment. Patients were newly diagnosed, HIV-seronegative, and aged 18 or older. The table came from immunoSEQ multiplex PCR; TCRdb's copy has only in-frame clones and leaves some out. This table has about 33,000 clones, roughly nine tenths appearing once. The chain is built from TRBV28 and TRBJ1-4, with 8 bases aligning to TRBD1. The sequence was collected from an adult with tuberculosis. Sequencing used PBMCs, obtained at tuberculosis diagnosis. The CDR3 here is CATSRTGGTEKLFF. The CDR3 bases are TGTGCCACCAGTCGTACAGGGGGGACTGAAAAACTGTTTTTT.